Listed below are T cell receptor beta chains from one sample, sequenced in a study of OX40 agonist ivuxolimab in advanced cancers. Clones were read by immunoSEQ multiplex PCR, and TCRdb kept only the in-frame ones, dropping some. Among tens of thousands of clones listed, 90% to 95% were seen once. Sequenced here: CD4+ or CD8+ T cells sorted from blood, sampled in a trial of the OX40 agonist ivuxolimab. These receptor sequences come from an adult with an advanced solid tumor such as melanoma, head and neck, liver or kidney cancer. The CDR3 runs from the conserved cysteine through the conserved F or W. A D gene is named only where the DNA matches it firmly. Clone size appears in some rows only: once, few, many, or a class for an expanded clone.

clone size	V gene	J gene	D gene	CDR3 protein	CDR3 DNA
.	TRBV5-8	TRBJ2-3	.	CASSLAGVAIDTQYF	TGTGCCAGCAGCTTGGCCGGTGTAGCGATAGATACGCAGTATTTT
.	TRBV5-6	TRBJ1-1	TRBD1	CASSFRGRPNTEAFF	TGTGCCAGCAGCTTCAGGGGGCGACCGAACACTGAAGCTTTCTTT
.	TRBV27	TRBJ2-5	.	CASSRTPETQYF	TGTGCCAGCAGCCGAACACCGGAGACCCAGTACTTC
once	TRBV6-5	TRBJ1-1	.	CASREHQGSNTEAFF	TGTGCCAGCAGGGAGCACCAGGGGTCGAACACTGAAGCTTTCTTT
once	TRBV27	TRBJ2-1	.	CASTLGGRAINEQFF	TGTGCCAGCACCCTGGGCGGGCGCGCAATCAATGAGCAGTTCTTC
few	TRBV6-1	TRBJ2-3	TRBD1	CASTPGTGGADTQYF	TGTGCCAGCACCCCGGGGACAGGGGGGGCAGATACGCAGTATTTT
.	TRBV2	TRBJ2-5	.	CASSPYQETQYF	TGTGCCAGCAGTCCTTACCAAGAGACCCAGTACTTC
.	TRBV5-5	TRBJ1-2	TRBD1	CASSPTTGMGYGYTF	TGTGCCAGCAGCCCGACGACAGGGATGGGCTATGGCTACACCTTC
.	TRBV10-2	TRBJ2-1	.	CASSAENEQFF	TGCGCCAGCAGTGCCGAGAATGAGCAGTTCTTC
.	TRBV6-5	TRBJ1-2	.	CASSYGGSYGYTF	TGTGCCAGCAGTTACGGGGGGAGCTATGGCTACACCTTC
.	TRBV5-8	TRBJ1-1	.	CASSLLGDTEAFF	TGTGCCAGCAGCTTGTTGGGGGACACTGAAGCTTTCTTT
.	TRBV5-6	TRBJ1-3	.	CASSLGHINTIYF	TGTGCCAGCAGCTTGGGGCACATCAACACCATATATTTT
.	TRBV6-1	TRBJ2-7	TRBD2	CASSEVGLASAYEQYF	TGTGCCAGCAGTGAAGTTGGACTAGCGTCGGCCTACGAGCAGTACTTC
.	TRBV7-2	TRBJ2-7	TRBD2	CASSLGLASSYEQYF	TGTGCCAGCAGCCTGGGACTAGCGAGCTCCTACGAGCAGTACTTC
once	TRBV15	TRBJ2-1	.	CATSRDSGLFYGDEQFF	TGTGCCACCAGCAGAGATTCGGGACTCTTCTACGGCGATGAGCAGTTCTTC
once	TRBV23-1	TRBJ2-1	.	CASSHGGLGYNEQFF	TGCGCCAGCAGTCACGGGGGATTAGGGTACAATGAGCAGTTCTTC
once	TRBV19	TRBJ1-1	.	CASSADRPMNTEAFF	TGTGCCAGTAGTGCAGACAGGCCGATGAACACTGAAGCTTTCTTT
.	TRBV19	TRBJ2-7	TRBD1	CASSLQGASYEQYF	TGTGCCAGTAGTCTGCAGGGGGCATCCTACGAGCAGTACTTC
.	TRBV19	TRBJ2-7	TRBD2	CASSMSGAPSYEQYF	TGTGCCAGTAGTATGAGCGGGGCACCCTCCTACGAGCAGTACTTC
.	TRBV4-3	TRBJ2-7	.	CASSLAPRLDRAEQYF	TGCGCCAGCAGCCTTGCCCCCCGACTAGATCGCGCCGAGCAGTACTTC
.	TRBV5-4	TRBJ2-7	TRBD2	CASSPRSAGGPPEQYF	TGTGCCAGCAGCCCGAGGAGCGCGGGGGGCCCCCCGGAGCAGTACTTC
.	TRBV27	TRBJ1-3	.	CASSAIPFARGGNTIYF	TGTGCCAGCAGTGCAATCCCCTTCGCCCGTGGGGGAAACACCATATATTTT
.	TRBV9	TRBJ2-1	TRBD1	CASSVAGTEYSEQFF	TGTGCCAGCAGCGTAGCTGGGACAGAATACAGTGAGCAGTTCTTC
.	TRBV18	TRBJ1-4	.	CASSPQAATNEKLFF	TGTGCCAGCTCACCACAGGCTGCAACTAATGAAAAACTGTTTTTT
.	TRBV7-9	TRBJ2-5	TRBD2	CASSPGGGATGETQYF	TGTGCCAGCAGCCCGGGGGGGGGCGCGACGGGAGAGACCCAGTACTTC
once	TRBV11-2	TRBJ2-7	.	CASSPEIYEQYF	TGTGCCAGCAGCCCCGAGATCTACGAGCAGTACTTC
.	TRBV5-1	TRBJ1-2	.	CASSHGMGYTF	TGCGCCAGCAGCCACGGGATGGGGTACACCTTC
.	TRBV7-8	TRBJ1-1	.	CASSRSGTLNTEAFF	TGTGCCAGCAGCCGTTCCGGGACACTAAACACTGAAGCTTTCTTT
.	TRBV7-8	TRBJ2-1	.	CASSLSDEQFF	TGTGCCAGCAGCCTTAGTGATGAGCAGTTCTTC
.	TRBV9	TRBJ2-3	TRBD2	CASSVSGGTDTQYF	TGTGCCAGCAGCGTAAGCGGGGGAACAGATACGCAGTATTTT
.	TRBV30	TRBJ2-7	TRBD1	CAWSVGGQYEQYF	TGTGCCTGGAGTGTTGGGGGACAGTACGAGCAGTACTTC